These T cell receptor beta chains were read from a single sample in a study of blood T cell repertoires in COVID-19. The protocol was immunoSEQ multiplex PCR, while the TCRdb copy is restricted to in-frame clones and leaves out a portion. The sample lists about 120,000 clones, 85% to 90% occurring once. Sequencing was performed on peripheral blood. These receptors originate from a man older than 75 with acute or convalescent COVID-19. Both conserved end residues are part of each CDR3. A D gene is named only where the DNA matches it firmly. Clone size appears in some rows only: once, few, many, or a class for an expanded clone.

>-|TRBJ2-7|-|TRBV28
CASNRVPYEQYF
TGTGCCAGCAATCGCGTCCCCTACGAGCAGTACTTC
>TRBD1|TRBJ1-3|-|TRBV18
CASSPNRGHENTIYF
TGTGCCAGCTCACCTAACAGGGGGCATGAAAACACCATATATTTT
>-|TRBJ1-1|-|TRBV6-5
CASSRGGGNTEAFF
TGTGCCAGCAGTAGGGGGGGCGGGAACACTGAAGCTTTCTTT
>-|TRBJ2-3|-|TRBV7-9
CASKISSTDTQYF
TGTGCCAGCAAAATCTCTAGCACAGATACGCAGTATTTT
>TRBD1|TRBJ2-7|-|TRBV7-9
CASSLSGTDSYEQYF
TGTGCCAGCAGCTTATCCGGGACAGACTCCTACGAGCAGTACTTC
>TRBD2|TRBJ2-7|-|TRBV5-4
CASSRTSGGAYEQYF
TGTGCCAGCAGCCGGACTAGCGGGGGGGCCTACGAGCAGTACTTC
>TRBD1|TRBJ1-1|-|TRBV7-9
CASSWLTGEDTEAFF
TGTGCCAGCAGCTGGCTTACAGGGGAGGACACTGAAGCTTTCTTT
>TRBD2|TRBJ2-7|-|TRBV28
CASSYGSGGREQYF
TGTGCCAGCAGTTACGGCTCGGGGGGGCGCGAGCAGTACTTC
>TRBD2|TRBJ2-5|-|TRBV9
CASSVVVGGPSETQYF
TGTGCCAGCAGCGTAGTGGTGGGAGGGCCGTCCGAGACCCAGTACTTC
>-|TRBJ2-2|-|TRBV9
CASSVVGGPGELFF
TGTGCCAGCAGCGTAGTGGGGGGTCCCGGGGAGCTGTTTTTT
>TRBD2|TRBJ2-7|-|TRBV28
CASRTGTSGMITYEQYF
TGTGCCAGCAGAACCGGGACTAGCGGGATGATAACCTACGAGCAGTACTTC
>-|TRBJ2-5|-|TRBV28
CASSPRTPQETQYF
TGTGCCAGCAGTCCCCGGACACCTCAAGAGACCCAGTACTTC
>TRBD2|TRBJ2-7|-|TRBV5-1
CASSKLAANSYEQYF
TGCGCCAGCAGCAAACTAGCGGCGAATTCCTACGAGCAGTACTTC
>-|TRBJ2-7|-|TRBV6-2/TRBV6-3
CASSSTVPYEQYF
TGTGCCAGCAGTTCGACAGTCCCCTACGAGCAGTACTTC
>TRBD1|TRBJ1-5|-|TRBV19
CATKLQGVNNQPQHF
TGTGCCACCAAGTTACAGGGGGTTAACAATCAGCCCCAGCATTTT
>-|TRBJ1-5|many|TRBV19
CASSIGGQPQHF
TGTGCCAGTAGTATAGGAGGCCAGCCCCAGCATTTT
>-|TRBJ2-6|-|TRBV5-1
CASSQQAGANVLTF
TGCGCCAGCAGCCAACAAGCTGGGGCCAACGTCCTGACTTTC
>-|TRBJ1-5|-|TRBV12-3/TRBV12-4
CASSLGQNQPQHF
TGTGCCAGCAGTTTGGGACAAAATCAGCCCCAGCATTTT
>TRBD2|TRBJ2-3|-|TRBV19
CASTGLAGGPETQYF
TGTGCCAGTACCGGACTAGCGGGAGGGCCGGAAACGCAGTATTTT
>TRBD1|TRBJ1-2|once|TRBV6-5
CASSFTGTGSNYGYTF
TGTGCCAGCAGTTTTACCGGGACAGGGTCCAACTATGGCTACACCTTC
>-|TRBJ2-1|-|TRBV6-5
CASRVRDEQFF
TGTGCCAGCCGAGTGCGGGATGAGCAGTTCTTC
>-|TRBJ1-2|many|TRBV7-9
CASSLPVFQYGYTF
TGTGCCAGCAGCTTACCCGTCTTCCAGTATGGCTACACCTTC
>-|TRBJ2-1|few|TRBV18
CASSPGSDNEQFF
TGTGCCAGCTCACCCGGGTCCGACAATGAGCAGTTCTTC
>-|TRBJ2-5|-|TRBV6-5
CASGGRRADGETQYF
TGTGCCAGCGGAGGGAGACGGGCGGATGGAGAGACCCAGTACTTC
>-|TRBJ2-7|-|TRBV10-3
CAISAEEGYEQYF
TGTGCCATCAGTGCGGAAGAGGGCTACGAGCAGTACTTC
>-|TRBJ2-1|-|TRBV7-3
CASSLMGGSSYNEQFF
TGTGCCAGCAGCTTAATGGGAGGAAGCTCCTACAATGAGCAGTTCTTC
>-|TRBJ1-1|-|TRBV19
CASSIIHPNTEAFF
TGTGCCAGTAGTATCATACACCCTAACACTGAAGCTTTCTTT
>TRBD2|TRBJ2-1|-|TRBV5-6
CASSYLMTSGGYNEQFF
TGTGCCAGCAGCTATCTTATGACTAGCGGGGGCTACAATGAGCAGTTCTTC
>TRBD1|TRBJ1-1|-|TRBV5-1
CASSLGQGLEAFF
TGCGCCAGCAGCTTGGGACAGGGATTGGAAGCTTTCTTT
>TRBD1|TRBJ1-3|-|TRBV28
CASSLGRNRGPGNTIYF
TGTGCCAGCAGTTTAGGTCGTAACAGGGGACCTGGAAACACCATATATTTT
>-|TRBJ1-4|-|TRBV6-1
CASSGADNEKLFF
TGTGCCAGCAGTGGGGCAGATAATGAAAAACTGTTTTTT
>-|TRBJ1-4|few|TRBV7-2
CASSLEGVTNEKLFF
TGTGCCAGCAGCTTAGAGGGGGTAACTAATGAAAAACTGTTTTTT
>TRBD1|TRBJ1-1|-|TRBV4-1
CASRLAPGQGSEAFF
TGCGCCAGCAGGCTAGCCCCGGGACAGGGTAGTGAAGCTTTCTTT
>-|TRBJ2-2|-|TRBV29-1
CSVGGGGMGAGELFF
TGCAGCGTTGGTGGTGGGGGGATGGGCGCCGGGGAGCTGTTTTTT
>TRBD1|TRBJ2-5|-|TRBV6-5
CAAGTAQETQYF
TGTGCGGCAGGGACAGCACAAGAGACCCAGTACTTC
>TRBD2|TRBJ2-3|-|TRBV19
CASSRRLGTSGGVDTQYF
TGTGCCAGTAGCAGGCGGCTCGGGACTAGCGGGGGGGTAGATACGCAGTATTTT
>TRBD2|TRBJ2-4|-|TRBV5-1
CASSSGLAGGPGNIQYF
TGCGCCAGCAGCTCGGGACTAGCGGGAGGGCCCGGAAACATTCAGTACTTC
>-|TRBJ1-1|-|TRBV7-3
CASSFNGGMNTEAFF
TGTGCCAGCAGCTTCAATGGGGGGATGAACACTGAAGCTTTCTTT
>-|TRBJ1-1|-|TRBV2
CASRLEGNTEAFF
TGTGCCAGCAGGTTGGAGGGGAACACTGAAGCTTTCTTT
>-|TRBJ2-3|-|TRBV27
CASSFFSGISTDTQYF
TGTGCCAGCAGTTTTTTTTCCGGGATAAGCACAGATACGCAGTATTTT
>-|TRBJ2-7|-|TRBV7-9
CASSLGSPEQYF
TGTGCCAGCAGCTTGGGCTCTCCCGAGCAGTACTTC